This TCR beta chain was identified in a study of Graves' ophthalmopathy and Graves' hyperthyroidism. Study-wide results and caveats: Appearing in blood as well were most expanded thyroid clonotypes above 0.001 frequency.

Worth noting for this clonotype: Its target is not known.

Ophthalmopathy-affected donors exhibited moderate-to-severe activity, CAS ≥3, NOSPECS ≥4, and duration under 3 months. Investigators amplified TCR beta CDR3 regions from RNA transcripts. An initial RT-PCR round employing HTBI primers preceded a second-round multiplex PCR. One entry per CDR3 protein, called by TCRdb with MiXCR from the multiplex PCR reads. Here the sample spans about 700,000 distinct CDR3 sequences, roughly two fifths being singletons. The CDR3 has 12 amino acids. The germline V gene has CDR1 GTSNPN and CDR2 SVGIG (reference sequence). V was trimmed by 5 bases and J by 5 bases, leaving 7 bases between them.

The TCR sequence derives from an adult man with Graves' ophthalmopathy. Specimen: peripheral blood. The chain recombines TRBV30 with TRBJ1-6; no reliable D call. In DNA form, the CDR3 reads TGTGCCTGGGCAGGAAATAATTCACCCCTCCACTTT. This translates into CAWAGNNSPLHF.